Shown below are 20 T cell receptor beta chains from a single sample sequenced in a study of radiation and T cells in renal cell carcinoma. The sample's time point: blood 2 weeks post-SBRT. Indicated treatment: 15 Gy SBRT to primary tumor, nephrectomy 4 weeks later. Repertoires were generated with immunoSEQ multiplex PCR, while TCRdb's copy carries only in-frame clones and drops some. This sample yields around 130,000 clones, of which 70% to 90% are seen a single time; about 1.9% belongs to the top ten. The sequences come from blood, collected from a patient whose treatment included radiotherapy and nephrectomy. The receptors were sampled from a woman aged 60-70 years with renal cell carcinoma.

V is TRBV18 and J is TRBJ1-2; 11 bases align to TRBD1. With 3 bases clipped from V and 7 bases from J, the junction kept 7 bases outside the gene matches. Germline V gives CDR1 KGHSH, CDR2 LQKENI. This CDR3 has 15 amino acids. In DNA form, the CDR3 reads TGTGCCAGCTCACCGGGGACAGGGGGTTCGTCTGGCTACACCTTC. This codes for CASSPGTGGSSGYTF. Full variable domain (remainder filled in from reference TRBV18 and TRBJ1-2): NAGVMQNPRHLVRRRGQEARLRCSPMKGHSHVYWYRQLPEEGLKFMVYLQKENIIDESGMPKERFSAEFPKEGPSILRIQQVVRGDSAAYFCASSPGTGGSSGYTFGSGTRLTVV.

The chain carries TRBV29-1 and TRBJ2-7; 11 nucleotides line up with TRBD1. The CDR3 is 13 residues long. V lost 6 bases to trimming and J lost 2 bases; unmatched junction nucleotides: 3. CDR1 is SQVTM and CDR2 is ANQGSEA in the germline V gene. The CDR3 DNA reads TGCAGCGTCCCGGGACAGGGGGCCTACGAGCAGTACTTC. It translates to CSVPGQGAYEQYF.

The rearrangement links TRBV4-2 to TRBJ1-2, with D unresolved. Trimming removed 0 bases at V and 5 bases at J, with 19 bases between. The CDR3 totals 17 residues. Germline CDR1 reads LGHNA; CDR2 reads YNFKEQ. The CDR3 bases are TGTGCCAGCAGCCAAGAAGGTTTCGGCGCAGCCCTTTATGGCTACACCTTC. This sequence encodes CASSQEGFGAALYGYTF.

The rearrangement joins TRBV9 to TRBJ1-3, with D perhaps matching TRBD1 (5 bases). V lost 1 base to trimming and J lost 0 bases, with 11 bases between them. The CDR3 has 16 residues. The V gene's germline CDR1 is SGDLS and CDR2 YYNGEE. For the CDR3, the DNA is TGTGCCAGCAGCGTACGTGCAGGGAACTCTGGAAACACCATATATTTT. Translated, it gives CASSVRAGNSGNTIYF.

The chain carries TRBV5-1 and TRBJ2-5, with 7 nucleotides matching TRBD1. There are 14 residues in the CDR3. With V trimmed by 3 bases and J by 5 bases, 7 bases remained unmatched. Germline assignment: CDR1 SGHRS and CDR2 YFSETQ. The CDR3 DNA sequence: TGCGCCAGCAGCTGGGGACAGTTGGAGGAGACCCAGTACTTC. It codes for CASSWGQLEETQYF.

V gene TRBV7-9 combines with J gene TRBJ2-1; TRBD2 matches 7 bases. The J segment lost 5 bases and the V segment lost 1 base, leaving 5 bases of the junction unmatched. Germline V CDR1 and CDR2: SEHNR, FQNEAQ (reference sequence). The CDR3 runs 15 residues. DNA for the CDR3: TGTGCCAGCAGCTTAGTTTTCGCGGGGGACAATGAGCAGTTCTTC. Translated: CASSLVFAGDNEQFF. Full variable domain (remainder filled in from reference TRBV7-9 and TRBJ2-1): DTGVSQNPRHKITKRGQNVTFRCDPISEHNRLYWYRQTLGQGPEFLTYFQNEAQLEKSRLLSDRFSAERPKGSFSTLEIQRTEQGDSAMYLCASSLVFAGDNEQFFGPGTRLTVL.

This clone was recorded a few times. The chain is built from TRBV6-1 and TRBJ1-3, with 10 bases identical to TRBD1. The CDR3 has 15 amino acids. Germline lookup yields CDR1 MNHNS and CDR2 SASEGT. J gave up 4 bases and V 6 bases, and 6 bases lay outside the gene matches. The CDR3 protein is CASSRMGQGGNTIYF. The CDR3 coding sequence is TGTGCCAGCAGCCGAATGGGACAGGGGGGAAACACCATATATTTT.

This clone was detected a few times. Other DNA sequences from this sample encode an identical CDR3 as well. In nucleotides, the CDR3 is TGTGCCAGCAGCTTAGAGGGAGGGACTGAAGCTTTCTTT. Its translation is CASSLEGGTEAFF. V usage is TRBV7-9 and J usage is TRBJ1-1; no reliable D call. V was shortened by 1 base and J by 5 bases, with 8 bases between the two germline ends. The CDR3 loop spans 13 amino acids. Looked up from germline, CDR1 is SEHNR and CDR2 is FQNEAQ (reference sequence).

The V call is TRBV6-1, the J call TRBJ1-5; 8 bases are a match to TRBD1. V shed 3 bases, J shed 11 bases, and the junction held 6 bases outside the gene matches. Per the germline V gene, CDR1 is MNHNS and CDR2 is SASEGT. CDR3 length: 13 residues. CDR3 protein: CASSEDRERAQHF. The CDR3 coding sequence is TGTGCCAGCAGTGAGGACAGGGAAAGGGCCCAGCATTTT.

This chain uses TRBV5-4 with TRBJ2-5; 7 bases fit TRBD2. Trimming removed 2 bases from V and 5 bases from J; junction bases left unmatched: 6. Germline CDR1 SGHNT, CDR2 YYREEE (reference sequence). The CDR3 has 14 amino acids. The CDR3: CASSLGRDEETQYF. Here the CDR3 DNA reads TGTGCCAGCAGCTTAGGGAGGGACGAGGAGACCCAGTACTTC. Full variable domain (remainder filled in from reference TRBV5-4 and TRBJ2-5): ETGVTQSPTHLIKTRGQQVTLRCSSQSGHNTVSWYQQALGQGPQFIFQYYREEENGRGNFPPRFSGLQFPNYSSELNVNALELDDSALYLCASSLGRDEETQYFGPGTRLLVL.

V is TRBV19 and J is TRBJ1-5; maybe TRBD1 (5 bases). V shed 3 bases and J shed 6 bases, with 24 bases lying between them. The CDR3 totals 18 residues. Germline assignment: CDR1 LNHDA and CDR2 SQIVND (reference sequence). The CDR3 here is CASSMAWGYGGTGQPQHF. CDR3 nucleotides: TGTGCCAGTAGTATGGCGTGGGGGTACGGGGGGACGGGTCAGCCCCAGCATTTT.

The chain recombines TRBV6-1 with TRBJ1-5; D is possibly TRBD1 (6 bases). Germline V CDR1 and CDR2: MNHNS, SASEGT. The CDR3 spans 13 residues. V lost 6 bases and J 8 bases, leaving 14 bases between the germline ends. This chain's CDR3 is CASSITGFEPQHF. CDR3 DNA sequence: TGTGCCAGCAGCATAACAGGGTTTGAGCCCCAGCATTTT.

V is TRBV2 and J is TRBJ2-7, with D possibly TRBD1 on 5 matching bases. Germline loops: CDR1 SNHLY, CDR2 FYNNEI. The CDR3 totals 15 residues. Trimming took 2 bases from V and 3 from J, leaving 14 bases between them. CDR3 DNA sequence: TGTGCCAGCAGTGAAAGTAGGGGAAGGCACTACGAGCAGTACTTC. Amino acid sequence: CASSESRGRHYEQYF.

The chain has TRBV15 and TRBJ2-7; no firm D call. CDR1 is LNHNV, CDR2 YYDKDF, per germline (reference sequence). The CDR3 spans 12 residues. Trimming cost V 4 bases and J 3 bases, with 7 bases left between them. This chain's CDR3 is CATSIGYYEQYF. The CDR3 DNA reads as TGTGCCACCAGCATAGGTTACTACGAGCAGTACTTC. Full variable domain (rest looked up from reference TRBV15 and TRBJ2-7): DAMVIQNPRYQVTQFGKPVTLSCSQTLNHNVMYWYQQKSSQAPKLLFHYYDKDFNNEADTPDNFQSRRPNTSFCFLDIRSPGLGDTAMYLCATSIGYYEQYFGPGTRLTVT.

The CDR3 protein is CASSVTGESYQPQHF. The CDR3, as DNA: TGTGCCAGCAGTGTCACAGGGGAGTCGTATCAGCCCCAGCATTTT. The genes are TRBV28 and TRBJ1-5; 7 bases line up with TRBD1. The CDR3 consists of 15 residues. Trimming cost V 5 bases and J 5 bases; bases outside gene matches: 9. The germline gives CDR1 MDHEN, CDR2 SYDVKM.

This clone was seen a few times. J is TRBJ2-7 and V is TRBV18; 11 bases map to TRBD1. The junction had 1 base not matched to a gene; V was cut back by 3 bases and J by 0 bases. The germline gives CDR1 KGHSH, CDR2 LQKENI. The CDR3 sequence is 15 residues long. The CDR3: CASSPGQGVSYEQYF. CDR3 nucleotides: TGTGCCAGCTCACCGGGACAGGGGGTCTCCTACGAGCAGTACTTC.

The CDR3: CASRSSGGGETQYF. As DNA, the CDR3 is TGTGCCAGCCGGAGTAGCGGGGGTGGGGAGACCCAGTACTTC. The chain is built from TRBV6-1 and TRBJ2-5; 9 bases fit TRBD2. The J segment lost 5 bases and the V segment lost 8 bases, leaving 9 bases of the junction unmatched. The CDR3 sequence is 14 residues long. Per the germline V gene, CDR1 is MNHNS and CDR2 is SASEGT.

This clone was counted a single time. The V gene is TRBV4-2, the J gene TRBJ2-5; possibly TRBD2 for D (7 bases). The CDR3 contains 14 residues. Germline values: CDR1 LGHNA, CDR2 YNFKEQ. Trimming removed 3 bases from V and 2 bases from J, with 10 bases in between. The CDR3 nucleotides read TGTGCCAGCAGCCAGGAGGGGGGGCAAGAGACCCAGTACTTC. It codes for CASSQEGGQETQYF.

Notes on this clone: An end of the junction does not agree with germline; a read error may underlie this. The rearrangement joins TRBV6-1 to TRBJ2-1; tentatively, D is TRBD1 (5 bases). This CDR3 has 15 amino acids. CDR1 and CDR2 (germline): MNHNS, SASEGT. In nucleotides, the CDR3 is TGTGCCAGCAGGGAAGGGGTAGGCCTTTACAATGAGCAGTTCTTC. This encodes CASREGVGLYNEQFF.

The V and J genes are TRBV6-1 and TRBJ2-5; D remains unclear. The closer fit of TRBJ2-7 to the DNA end suggests the J call may be wrong. CDR3 length equals 16 residues. Looked up from germline, CDR1 is MNHNS and CDR2 is SASEGT. Written as DNA, the CDR3 is TGTGCCAGCAGTGAACTTGGACGGATTAGCTCCTACGAGCAGTACTTC. Its protein product is CASSELGRISSYEQYF.